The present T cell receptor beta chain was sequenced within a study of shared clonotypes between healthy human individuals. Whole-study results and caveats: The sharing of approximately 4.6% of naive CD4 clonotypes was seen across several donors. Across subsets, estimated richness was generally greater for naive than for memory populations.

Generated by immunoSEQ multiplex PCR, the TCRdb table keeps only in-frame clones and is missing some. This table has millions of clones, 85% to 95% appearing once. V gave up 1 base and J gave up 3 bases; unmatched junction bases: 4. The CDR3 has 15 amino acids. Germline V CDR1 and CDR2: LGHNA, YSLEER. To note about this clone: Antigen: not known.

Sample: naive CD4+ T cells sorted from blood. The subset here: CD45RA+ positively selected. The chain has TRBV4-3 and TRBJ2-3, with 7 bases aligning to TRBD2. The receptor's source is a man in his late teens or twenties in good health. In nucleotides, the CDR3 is TGCGCCAGCAGCCAAGGGATTAGCGGGACAGATACGCAGTATTTT. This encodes CASSQGISGTDTQYF.